The following is a T cell receptor (beta chain) sequence with its context. CDR1 and CDR2 (germline): SGHTA, FQGNSA. J gave up 5 bases and V 1 base, and 1 base lay outside the gene matches. The CDR3 spans 14 residues. The sample comes from a study of control samples from healthy donors and cancer patients. TCRdb's copy holds only in-frame clones and misses some; the assay was immunoSEQ multiplex PCR. In the table there are 110,000 or so clones, approximately 83% of which are singletons. The clonotype comes from a woman aged 50 to 60 in good health. V and J are TRBV7-2 and TRBJ1-5, with 8 bases aligning to TRBD1. The sequenced sample consisted of blood. CDR3 residues: CASSLVTGDQPQHF. CDR3 DNA sequence: TGTGCCAGCAGCTTAGTGACAGGGGATCAGCCCCAGCATTTT.